This TCR beta chain was identified during a study of blood T cell repertoires in COVID-19. Study information: Sites across the United States, Italy and Spain contributed samples from acute and convalescent COVID-19. The cDNA or gDNA used as material had been derived from T cells, B-cell-depleted T cells, or PBMCs.

The CDR3 is made up of 15 amino acids. Germline-derived CDR1 and CDR2 are MNHEY and SVGAGI. Trimming cost V 5 bases and J 4 bases, with 15 bases left between them. Original processing notes: Estimation of nucleated cell counts was performed using reference gene primer amplification. Method: immunoSEQ multiplex PCR; TCRdb's copy keeps in-frame clones and lacks some. The V and J calls and the clone size are those of that table, but D and trimming were determined from the DNA. The sample shows tens of thousands of clones, 82% of them seen only once. This TCR was recovered from a man between 40 and 49 years old with acute or convalescent COVID-19. Sequenced input: peripheral blood. The rearrangement uses TRBV6-5 and TRBJ1-5; D not resolved. CDR3 sequence: CASSLSPNWNQPQHF. The CDR3 bases are TGTGCCAGCAGTCTAAGCCCCAATTGGAATCAGCCCCAGCATTTT.